This T cell receptor (beta chain) appears in the sequencing data of a study of OX40 agonist ivuxolimab in advanced cancers. With respect to the entire study: Ivuxolimab, which targeted the costimulatory receptor OX40 (CD134), was an agonistic, fully human IgG2 monoclonal antibody. Intravenous ivuxolimab was administered to patients every 2 weeks at six dose levels: 0.01, 0.1, 0.3, 1.5, 3 and 10 mg/kg. Among the 52 dose-escalation patients, about 19 had hepatocellular carcinoma, about 15 melanoma, 9 renal cell carcinoma and 9 head and neck cancer. Prior anti-PD-1, anti-PD-L1 or anti-CTLA-4 therapy was permitted, and 30% to 50% of dose-escalation patients had received checkpoint inhibitors. Three dose-escalation patients achieved partial responses, one with hepatocellular carcinoma and two with cutaneous melanoma. Peripheral TCRbeta sequencing was intended to test whether TCR sequence diversity was altered and clonal T-cell expansion was caused by ivuxolimab. In the dose-escalation cohort, more than 75% of patients were male, and the mean age was roughly 60 years, with a range of roughly 23 to 85. The paper covers the monotherapy dose-escalation part of the phase I ivuxolimab trial, which included N ≈ 52 patients. Study-level results and caveats: In the 0.1-3.0 mg/kg groups, partial responders were among the patients with the lowest normalized peripheral clonal expansion, particularly in CD8+ T cells. Low levels of normalized T-cell clonal expansion were also seen in some patients who did not respond. Clonal expansion of both CD4+ and CD8+ blood T cells was observed from baseline to week 6 at doses 0.1 to 3.0 mg/kg. After ivuxolimab, expanded clones were on average more numerous among CD8+ T cells than among CD4+ T cells. The antigen specificity of the peripheral T cells that underwent clonal expansion was not determined.

CDR1 and CDR2 were assigned from the germline V gene (reference sequence) as MNHNY and SVGAGI. Counted from cysteine to phenylalanine, this CDR3 has 15 amino acids. Only the CDR3 DNA stays, 45 bases, in frame from base 1. Trimming takes 6 bases from V and 3 bases from J, and the germline ends sit 17 bases apart. The trial excluded patients who had a history of autoimmune disease or were on systemic immunosuppression. In every dose cohort, peripheral blood was drawn for TCR sequencing at baseline, cycle 4 day 1, and cycle 7 day 1. The samples were taken from a phase I, first-in-human, multicenter, open-label dose-escalation trial of ivuxolimab. Adults with locally advanced or metastatic head and neck squamous cell, hepatocellular, melanoma or renal cell carcinoma were enrolled in the trial. Before TCR sequencing, CD4+ and CD8+ T cells were separately sorted from peripheral blood. To note about this clone: The antigen it binds to is not known. Per-base quality was not reported, and no clone a single base away is much larger than it.

For sequencing of the TCRbeta CDR3 region, genomic DNA was extracted from the sorted cells. TCRbeta CDR3 regions were sequenced using the immunoSEQ Assay. Sourced from immuneACCESS, this table was stored by TCRdb with only in-frame sequences that have V and J called. A share of the clones is absent; for the studies checked, an unresolved V gene accounts for under half, and the remainder has no known explanation. In all, the sample holds roughly 80,000 clones, and 85% to 95% of those were seen once. The ten top clones hold roughly 0.72% of the sample. The sequence links TRBV6-6 to TRBJ1-1, with TRBD1 tentatively as D gene (6 bases match). Sequenced here: CD4+ or CD8+ T cells sorted from blood, sampled in a trial of the OX40 agonist ivuxolimab. The sequence derives from an adult with an advanced solid tumor such as melanoma, head and neck, liver or kidney cancer. The nucleotide sequence is TGTGCCAGCAGCCGCGGGACACCCGCATACACTGAAGCTTTCTTT. Translated, this is CASSRGTPAYTEAFF.